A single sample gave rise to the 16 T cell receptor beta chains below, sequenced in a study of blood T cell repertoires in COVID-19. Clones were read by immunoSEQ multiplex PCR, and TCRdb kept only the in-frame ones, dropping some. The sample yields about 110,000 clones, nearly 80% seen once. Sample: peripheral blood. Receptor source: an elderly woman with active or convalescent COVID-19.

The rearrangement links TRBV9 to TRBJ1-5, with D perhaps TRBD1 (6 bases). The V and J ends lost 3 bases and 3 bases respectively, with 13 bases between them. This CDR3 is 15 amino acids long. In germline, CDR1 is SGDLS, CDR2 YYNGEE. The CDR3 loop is CASSASGTSNQPQHF. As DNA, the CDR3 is TGTGCCAGCAGCGCCTCCGGGACATCCAATCAGCCCCAGCATTTT.

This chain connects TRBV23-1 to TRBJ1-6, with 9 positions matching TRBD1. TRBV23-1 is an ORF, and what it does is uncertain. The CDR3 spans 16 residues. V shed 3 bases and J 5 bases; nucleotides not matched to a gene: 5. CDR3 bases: TGCGCCAGCAGTCACTACAGGGGGCGGGATAATTCACCCCTCCACTTT. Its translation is CASSHYRGRDNSPLHF.

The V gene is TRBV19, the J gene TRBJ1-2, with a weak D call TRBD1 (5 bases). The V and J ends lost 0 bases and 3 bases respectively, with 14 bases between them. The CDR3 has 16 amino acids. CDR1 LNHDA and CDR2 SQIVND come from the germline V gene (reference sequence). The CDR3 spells CASSIERQIIHYGYTF. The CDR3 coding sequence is TGTGCCAGTAGTATAGAACGACAGATTATACACTATGGCTACACCTTC. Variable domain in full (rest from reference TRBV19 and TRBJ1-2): DGGITQSPKYLFRKEGQNVTLSCEQNLNHDAMYWYRQDPGQGLRLIYYSQIVNDFQKGDIAEGYSVSREKKESFPLTVTSAQKNPTAFYLCASSIERQIIHYGYTFGSGTRLTVV.

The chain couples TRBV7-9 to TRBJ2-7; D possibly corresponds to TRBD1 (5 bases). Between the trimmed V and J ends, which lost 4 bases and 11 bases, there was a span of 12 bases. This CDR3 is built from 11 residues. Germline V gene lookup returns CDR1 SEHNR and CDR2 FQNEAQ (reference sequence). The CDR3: CASSSEGVKYF. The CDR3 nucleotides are TGTGCCAGCAGCTCAGAAGGGGTTAAGTACTTC.

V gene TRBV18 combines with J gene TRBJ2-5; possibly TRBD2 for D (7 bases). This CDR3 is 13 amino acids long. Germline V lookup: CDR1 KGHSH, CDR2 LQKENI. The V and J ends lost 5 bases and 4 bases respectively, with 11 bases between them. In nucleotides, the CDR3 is TGTGCCAGCTCAACGAGGGGGGGAGAGACCCAGTACTTC. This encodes CASSTRGGETQYF. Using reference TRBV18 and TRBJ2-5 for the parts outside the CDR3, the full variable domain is NAGVMQNPRHLVRRRGQEARLRCSPMKGHSHVYWYRQLPEEGLKFMVYLQKENIIDESGMPKERFSAEFPKEGPSILRIQQVVRGDSAAYFCASSTRGGETQYFGPGTRLLVL.

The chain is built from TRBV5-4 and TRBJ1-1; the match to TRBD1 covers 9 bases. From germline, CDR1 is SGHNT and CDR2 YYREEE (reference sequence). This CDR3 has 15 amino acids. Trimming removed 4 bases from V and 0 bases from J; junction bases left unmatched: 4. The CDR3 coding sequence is TGTGCCAGCAGCAGGGGACAGGGAATGAACACTGAAGCTTTCTTT. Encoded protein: CASSRGQGMNTEAFF.

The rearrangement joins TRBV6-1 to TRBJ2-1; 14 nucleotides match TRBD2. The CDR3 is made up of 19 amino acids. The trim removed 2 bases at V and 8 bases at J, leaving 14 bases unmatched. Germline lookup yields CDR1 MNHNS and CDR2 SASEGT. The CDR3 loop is CASSEKLIGTSGSRDEQFF. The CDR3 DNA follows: TGTGCCAGCAGTGAAAAACTTATAGGGACTAGCGGGAGTAGGGATGAGCAGTTCTTC.

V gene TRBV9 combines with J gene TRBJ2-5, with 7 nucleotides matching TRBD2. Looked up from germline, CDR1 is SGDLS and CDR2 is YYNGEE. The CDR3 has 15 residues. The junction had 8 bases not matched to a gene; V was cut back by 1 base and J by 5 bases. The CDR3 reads CASSVSAGESETQYF. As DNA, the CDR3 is TGTGCCAGCAGCGTATCGGCGGGAGAGTCGGAGACCCAGTACTTC.

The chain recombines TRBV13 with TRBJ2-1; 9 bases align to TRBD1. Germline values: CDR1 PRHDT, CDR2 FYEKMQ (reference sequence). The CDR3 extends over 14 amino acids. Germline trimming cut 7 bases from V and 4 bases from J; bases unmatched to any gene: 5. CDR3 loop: CASNRDRAYNEQFF. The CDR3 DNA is TGTGCCAGCAACCGGGACAGGGCTTACAATGAGCAGTTCTTC.

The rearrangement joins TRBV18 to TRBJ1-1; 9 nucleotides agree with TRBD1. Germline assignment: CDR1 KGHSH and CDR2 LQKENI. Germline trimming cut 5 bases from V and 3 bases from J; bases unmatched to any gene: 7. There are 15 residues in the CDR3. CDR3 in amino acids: CASSSTTGGDTEAFF. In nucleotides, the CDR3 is TGTGCCAGCTCATCCACGACAGGGGGGGACACTGAAGCTTTCTTT.

CDR3 nucleotides: TGTGCCAGCAGCACCCGATCCAGACTAGCGGGAGGGGACAATGAGCAGTTCTTC. Protein sequence: CASSTRSRLAGGDNEQFF. The V call is TRBV9, the J call TRBJ2-1; 14 nucleotides match TRBD2. The CDR3 is 18 residues long. V trimming: 4 bases; J trimming: 5 bases; junction bases outside the gene matches: 11. CDR1 and CDR2 from the germline V gene are SGDLS and YYNGEE.

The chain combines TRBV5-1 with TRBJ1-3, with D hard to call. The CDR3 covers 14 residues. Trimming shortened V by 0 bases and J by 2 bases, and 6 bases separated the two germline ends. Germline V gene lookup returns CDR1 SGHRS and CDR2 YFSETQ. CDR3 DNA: TGCGCCAGCAGCTTGGGAGTGACTGGAAACACCATATATTTT. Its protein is CASSLGVTGNTIYF.

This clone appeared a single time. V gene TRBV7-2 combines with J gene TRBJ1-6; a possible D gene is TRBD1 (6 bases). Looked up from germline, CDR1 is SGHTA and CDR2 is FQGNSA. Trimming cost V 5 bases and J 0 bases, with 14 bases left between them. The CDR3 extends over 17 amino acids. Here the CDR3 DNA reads TGTGCCAGCAGCCGTGAGAGGGGGAGCTCCTATAATTCACCCCTCCACTTT. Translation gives CASSRERGSSYNSPLHF.

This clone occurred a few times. The CDR3 DNA reads as TGTGCCAGCAGTTCGAGACAGGGGGCGGCTGGAAACACCATATATTTT. It yields the protein CASSSRQGAAGNTIYF. The chain is built from TRBV27 and TRBJ1-3; 10 nucleotides align to TRBD1. The CDR3 runs to 16 residues. J gave up 2 bases and V 4 bases, and 5 bases lay outside the gene matches. In germline, CDR1 is MNHEY, CDR2 SMNVEV (reference sequence).

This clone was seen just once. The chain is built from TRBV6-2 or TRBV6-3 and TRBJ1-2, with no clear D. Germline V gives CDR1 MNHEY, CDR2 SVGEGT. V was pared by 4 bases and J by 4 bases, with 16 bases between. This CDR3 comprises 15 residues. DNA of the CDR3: TGTGCCAGCAGTTCCGACTCCGGTTCCGTCTATGGCTACACCTTC. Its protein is CASSSDSGSVYGYTF.

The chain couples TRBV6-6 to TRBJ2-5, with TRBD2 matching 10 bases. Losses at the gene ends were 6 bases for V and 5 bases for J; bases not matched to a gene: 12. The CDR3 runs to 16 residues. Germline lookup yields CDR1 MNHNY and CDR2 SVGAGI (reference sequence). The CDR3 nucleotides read TGTGCCAGCAGGGCCCCCAGCGGGAGGGCGGGGGAGACCCAGTACTTC. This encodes CASRAPSGRAGETQYF.